The sequence of this TCR beta chain was determined in a study of molecular identifiers for immune sequencing clone quantification. Study-level points and caveats: Same-barcode identical TCR molecules could make highly expanded clones look smaller than they are. Clones that had above 20 RNA copies took up over 97% of effector molecules but under 1% in naive cells.

Concerning this clonotype: The antigen remains unidentified.

TCRdb passed the PCR reads through MiXCR, listing each CDR3 protein once. The sample lists about 330,000 distinct CDR3 sequences, over 20% occurring once. Trimming took 0 bases from V and 10 from J, leaving 20 bases between them. The CDR3 is made up of 15 amino acids. The V gene's germline CDR1 is DFQATT and CDR2 SNEGSKA (reference sequence). For naive CD8 T cells, sorting used the CD8+CD4-CCR7+CD45RA+ phenotype. V usage is TRBV20-1 and J usage is TRBJ2-3; possibly TRBD1 for D (6 bases). This TCR was sampled from a human donor in good health. Some libraries in this study had Jurkat cell RNA spiked in. Material for sequencing was naive CD8+ T cells from blood, with Jurkat cell RNA spiked in. Sample subset: FACS-sorted CD8+CD4-CCR7+CD45RA+ naive T cells. In nucleotides, the CDR3 is TGCAGTGCTAGAGATTCTGGACAGTCGGGACGTGCGCAGTATTTT. This codes for CSARDSGQSGRAQYF.